Described below is a single T cell receptor (beta chain) sequence and its context. This sample is drawn from a study of blood T cell repertoires in COVID-19. On the study more broadly: The origin of the acute and convalescent COVID-19 samples was the United States, Italy and Spain. T cells, B-cell-depleted T cells, or PBMCs supplied cDNA or gDNA.

Germline V gene sequence: CDR1 MDHEN, CDR2 SYDVKM. V shed 6 bases and J shed 6 bases, with 14 bases lying between them. This CDR3 region has 13 residues. Per the authors' pipeline: Amplifying reference gene primers gave estimates of nucleated cell counts. Clones were sequenced by immunoSEQ multiplex PCR, and TCRdb holds only the in-frame ones, with some missing. V and J calls plus clone size are reproduced from that table; the DNA served to infer D and trimming. The sample lists tens of thousands of clones; 75% to 95% were seen once. This chain joins TRBV28 and TRBJ1-1; maybe TRBD1 (5 bases). Sequences were obtained from peripheral blood. This sequence was found in an elderly woman with active COVID-19. The CDR3 nucleotides read TGTGCCAGCAGACCGCAGATGGGGCCTGAAGCTTTCTTT. This codes for CASRPQMGPEAFF.